This T cell receptor beta chain was captured in a study of T cell clusters in autoimmune cytopenias. Whole-study context: Per sample, median TRB depth was 51,575 reads, yielding a median roughly 2,200 distinct clonotypes. Study-wide results and caveats: TRB repertoire shifts in secondary cytopenia and chronic lymphocytic leukemia mostly reflected lymphoma, not autoimmunity. Functional roles of the in silico T cell clusters still await experimental validation. Primary autoimmune cytopenia patients appeared to lack physiological T cell clusters present in healthy donors.

Multiplex touch-down PCR amplified TRB using TRB-A and TRB-B pools in one tube. From the multiplex PCR reads, TCRdb lists one entry per CDR3 protein and no DNA. This sample's clone table lists some 14,000 distinct CDR3 sequences. The CDR3 is 14 amino acids. Germline CDR1 reads MNHEY; CDR2 reads SVGAGI. Each sample's input was around 270 ng genomic DNA, some 38,000 genome equivalents. Concerning this clonotype itself: Antigen unknown.

The specimen was peripheral blood. V gene TRBV6-5 combines with J gene TRBJ1-1. This TCR came from a human donor with an autoimmune cytopenia or autoimmune hepatitis (not recorded which). CDR3 loop: CASSYSQRWGEAFF.